This record looks at one T cell receptor beta chain sequence and its context. A sample-barcoded 5' primer and a J-beta primer mix were used in a second PCR of roughly 7 to 12 cycles. A single record per CDR3 protein comes from TCRdb applying MiXCR to the 5' RACE reads. The sample holds roughly 730,000 distinct CDR3 sequences; 56% are singletons and the top ten take about a quarter. The CDR3 is 16 residues long. In germline, CDR1 is SGHVS, CDR2 FQNEAQ. The junction had 5 bases not matched to a gene; V was cut back by 1 base and J by 3 bases. These data come from a study of blood T cells in healthy people across ages. Each individual donor underwent a draw of about 9.1 milliliters of peripheral blood.

The sample comprised blood. The clonotype comes from a middle-aged man in good health. The J gene is TRBJ1-5, the V gene TRBV7-8; TRBD1 matches at 8 bases. For the CDR3, the DNA is TGTGCCAGCAGCTTAGTTGCAGGGGGCTTCAATCAGCCCCAGCATTTT. Its protein product is CASSLVAGGFNQPQHF.